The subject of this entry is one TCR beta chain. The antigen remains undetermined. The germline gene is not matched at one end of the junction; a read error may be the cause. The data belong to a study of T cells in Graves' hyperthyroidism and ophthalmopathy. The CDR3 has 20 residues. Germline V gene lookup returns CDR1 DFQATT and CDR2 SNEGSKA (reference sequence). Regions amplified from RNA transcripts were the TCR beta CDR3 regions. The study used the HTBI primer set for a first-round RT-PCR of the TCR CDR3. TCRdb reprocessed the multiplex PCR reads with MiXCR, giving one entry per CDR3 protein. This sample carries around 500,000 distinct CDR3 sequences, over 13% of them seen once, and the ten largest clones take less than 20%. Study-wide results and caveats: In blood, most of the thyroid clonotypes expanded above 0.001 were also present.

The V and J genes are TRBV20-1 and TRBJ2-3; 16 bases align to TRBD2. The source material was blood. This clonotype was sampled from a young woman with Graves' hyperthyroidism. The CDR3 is CSANPRQGLAGGPGTDTQYF. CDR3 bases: TGCAGCGCTAATCCACGTCAGGGACTAGCGGGAGGGCCGGGAACAGATACGCAGTATTTT.